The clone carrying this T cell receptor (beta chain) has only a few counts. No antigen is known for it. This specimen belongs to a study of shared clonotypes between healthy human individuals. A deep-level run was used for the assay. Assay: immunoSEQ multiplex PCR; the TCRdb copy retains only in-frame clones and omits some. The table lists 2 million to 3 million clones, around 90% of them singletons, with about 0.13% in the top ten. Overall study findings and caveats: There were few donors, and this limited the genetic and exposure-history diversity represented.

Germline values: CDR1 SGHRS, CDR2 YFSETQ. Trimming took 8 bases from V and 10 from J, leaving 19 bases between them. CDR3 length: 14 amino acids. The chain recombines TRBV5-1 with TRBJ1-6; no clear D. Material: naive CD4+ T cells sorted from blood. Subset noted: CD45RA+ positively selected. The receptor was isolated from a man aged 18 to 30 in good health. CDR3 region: CASALGRLESPLHF. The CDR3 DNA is TGCGCCAGTGCCCTAGGACGGCTGGAGTCACCCCTCCACTTT.